One and the same sample provided the 11 T cell receptor beta chains below, sequenced in a study of blood T cell repertoires in COVID-19. Method: immunoSEQ multiplex PCR; TCRdb's copy keeps in-frame clones and lacks some. Altogether fewer than 400,000 clones are present, roughly 89% being singletons, with the ten largest covering 1.5% to 2%. Input material: peripheral blood. These receptors were obtained from a woman in her thirties with COVID-19, enrolled during active disease.

The chain has TRBV6-5 and TRBJ2-7, with D perhaps TRBD2 (5 bases). V shed 0 bases and J shed 12 bases, with 15 bases lying between them. CDR1 and CDR2 (germline): MNHEY, SVGAGI. The CDR3 contains 13 residues. The CDR3 nucleotides are TGTGCCAGCAGTTACTCGAGCGACGGACTTCTGTACTTC. Translating gives CASSYSSDGLLYF.

The V call is TRBV14, the J call TRBJ1-3; D is unresolved. CDR3 length equals 13 residues. In germline, CDR1 is SGHDN, CDR2 FVKESK. V lost 1 base to trimming and J lost 4 bases, with 5 bases between them. The CDR3 here is CASSQAGGNTIYF. The CDR3 bases are TGTGCCAGCAGCCAAGCGGGAGGAAACACCATATATTTT. Together with reference TRBV14 and TRBJ1-3, the CDR3 gives the full variable domain: EAGVTQFPSHSVIEKGQTVTLRCDPISGHDNLYWYRRVMGKEIKFLLHFVKESKQDESGMPNNRFLAERTGGTYSTLKVQPAELEDSGVYFCASSQAGGNTIYFGEGSWLTVV.

This CDR3 reads CSVRDRGDSPLHF. The CDR3 bases are TGCAGCGTCCGGGACAGGGGGGATTCACCCCTCCACTTT. The chain is built from TRBV29-1 and TRBJ1-6, with 11 bases that match TRBD1. Per germline, CDR1 SQVTM and CDR2 ANQGSEA. The CDR3 sequence is 13 residues long. The V gene end was trimmed by 6 bases and the J gene end by 8 bases; junction bases not matched to a gene: 3.

The chain is built from TRBV28 and TRBJ2-1; 10 bases agree with TRBD2. V was pared by 5 bases and J by 6 bases, with 4 bases of the junction left unmatched. Germline V CDR1 and CDR2: MDHEN, SYDVKM. The CDR3 has 14 residues. The CDR3 sequence is CASSASGGPNEQFF. The CDR3 nucleotides are TGTGCCAGCAGTGCTAGCGGGGGTCCCAATGAGCAGTTCTTC. Using reference TRBV28 and TRBJ2-1 for the parts outside the CDR3, the full variable domain is DVKVTQSSRYLVKRTGEKVFLECVQDMDHENMFWYRQDPGLGLRLIYFSYDVKMKEKGDIPEGYSVSREKKERFSLILESASTNQTSMYLCASSASGGPNEQFFGPGTRLTVL.

The V call is TRBV5-1, the J call TRBJ2-2, with 7 nucleotides matching TRBD1. CDR1 SGHRS and CDR2 YFSETQ come from the germline V gene. CDR3 size: 15 residues. V was pared by 2 bases and J by 7 bases, with 8 bases of the junction left unmatched. The CDR3 DNA is TGCGCCAGCAGCTTCCGGGACAGTAGAAGCGGGGAGCTGTTTTTT. This codes for CASSFRDSRSGELFF.

V gene TRBV27 combines with J gene TRBJ1-6; D is unclear. V lost 5 bases to trimming and J lost 0 bases, with 5 bases between them. CDR1 and CDR2 (germline): MNHEY, SMNVEV (reference sequence). This CDR3 contains 14 residues. CDR3 bases: TGTGCCAGCAGTGAGAGCTCCTATAATTCACCCCTCCACTTT. This codes for CASSESSYNSPLHF.

This chain connects TRBV2 to TRBJ1-2; possibly TRBD1 for D (5 bases). The germline V gene encodes CDR1 SNHLY and CDR2 FYNNEI. The CDR3 length is 14 residues. V lost 1 base, J lost 4 bases, and 10 bases lay in between. This chain's CDR3 is CASSEGQGGYGYTF. For the CDR3, the DNA is TGTGCCAGCAGTGAAGGTCAGGGCGGCTATGGCTACACCTTC.

The V call is TRBV5-4, the J call TRBJ2-2; TRBD2 matches at 11 bases. Trimming cost V 3 bases and J 5 bases; bases outside gene matches: 12. The CDR3 is 18 amino acids. The germline V gene has CDR1 SGHNT and CDR2 YYREEE (reference sequence). The CDR3 sequence is CASSSRSSGGSRTGELFF. CDR3 sequence (DNA): TGTGCCAGCAGCTCTCGCTCTAGCGGGGGGTCACGAACCGGGGAGCTGTTTTTT. The full variable domain, its missing parts supplied by reference TRBV5-4 and TRBJ2-2, is ETGVTQSPTHLIKTRGQQVTLRCSSQSGHNTVSWYQQALGQGPQFIFQYYREEENGRGNFPPRFSGLQFPNYSSELNVNALELDDSALYLCASSSRSSGGSRTGELFFGEGSRLTVL.

DNA for the CDR3: TGTGCCACCAGTGATACAACTAGCGGGGGGTACAATGAGCAGTTCTTC. It yields the protein CATSDTTSGGYNEQFF. V is TRBV24-1 and J is TRBJ2-1; TRBD2 agrees at 12 bases. The CDR3 totals 16 residues. CDR1 is KGHDR, CDR2 SFDVKD, per germline. V was clipped by 3 bases and J by 4 bases; unmatched bases: 3.

The V call is TRBV7-9, the J call TRBJ2-5, with 8 bases that match TRBD1. This CDR3 is built from 16 residues. V was clipped by 2 bases and J by 5 bases; unmatched bases: 10. The germline V gene encodes CDR1 SEHNR and CDR2 FQNEAQ (reference sequence). The DNA of the CDR3 is TGTGCCAGCAGCTTACAGGGGGCGCTAATAGGGGAGACCCAGTACTTC. It codes for CASSLQGALIGETQYF.

This sequence joins TRBV7-9 and TRBJ1-2; possible D gene TRBD1, 6 bases. CDR3 length equals 14 residues. Trimming took 5 bases from V and 4 from J, leaving 14 bases between them. Germline CDR1 reads SEHNR; CDR2 reads FQNEAQ (reference sequence). The CDR3 loop reads CASSQGHGIYGYTF. The CDR3 DNA sequence: TGTGCCAGCAGCCAGGGACACGGAATCTATGGCTACACCTTC.